The 20 T cell receptor beta chains below were found in one sample sequenced in a study of blood T cells in healthy people across ages. Together with a sample-barcoded 5' primer, a J-beta primer mix was included in a second PCR lasting about 7 to 11 cycles. TCRdb analysed the 5' RACE reads with MiXCR anew, one entry per CDR3 protein. The table has 1.5 million to 2 million distinct CDR3 sequences, less than 50% seen once. Input material: blood. Receptor source: a woman in her thirties or forties in good health.

CDR3 sequence reads: CSVDGEVGDEQFF. CDR3 DNA sequence: TGCAGCGTTGACGGAGAAGTGGGAGATGAGCAGTTCTTC. This chain joins TRBV29-1 and TRBJ2-1; a weak D match, TRBD2 (5 bases). Germline lookup yields CDR1 SQVTM and CDR2 ANQGSEA. V was shortened by 3 bases and J by 8 bases, with 14 bases between the two germline ends. The CDR3 covers 13 residues.

The rearrangement joins TRBV9 to TRBJ2-1; D call uncertain. CDR1 is SGDLS, CDR2 YYNGEE, per germline. V dropped 3 bases and J dropped 8 bases, with 12 bases sitting between them. The CDR3 loop spans 13 amino acids. The CDR3 spells CASSAQTHHEQFF. CDR3 DNA: TGTGCCAGCAGCGCCCAGACTCATCATGAGCAGTTCTTC.

In its sample, this clonotype was seen a few times. The rearrangement uses TRBV24-1 and TRBJ2-5; D is unclear. The V gene's germline CDR1 is KGHDR and CDR2 SFDVKD. V lost 4 bases and J lost 3, with 17 bases in between. The length of the CDR3 is 16 residues. CDR3 protein: CATSDRYGRVEETQYF. As DNA, the CDR3 is TGTGCCACCAGTGACCGGTATGGACGGGTAGAAGAGACCCAGTACTTC.

This clonotype has more than one count but fewer than ten. This rearrangement joins TRBV11-2 to TRBJ2-1; 7 bases line up with TRBD1. The CDR3 sequence is 14 residues long. CDR1 SGHAT and CDR2 FQNNGV come from the germline V gene. Trimming took 1 base from V and 6 from J; bases not matched to a gene: 3. The CDR3 region has the DNA TGTGCCAGCAGCTTAGTACAGGGGATCAATGAGCAGTTCTTC. Translated, it gives CASSLVQGINEQFF.

This chain joins TRBV11-2 and TRBJ2-5; D not resolved. The CDR3 runs to 15 residues. Germline loops: CDR1 SGHAT, CDR2 FQNNGV. V lost 1 base, J lost 5 bases, and 14 bases lay in between. CDR3 nucleotide sequence: TGTGCCAGCAGCTTAGGACATGGTAATTCGGAGACCCAGTACTTC. It specifies CASSLGHGNSETQYF.

The V gene is TRBV4-3, the J gene TRBJ2-7; 8 bases fit TRBD1. CDR1 and CDR2 (germline): LGHNA, YSLEER. The CDR3 contains 15 residues. The ends lost 4 bases at V and 3 bases at J; junction bases unmatched: 8. CDR3 in DNA: TGCGCCAGCAGCCTACAGACAGGGGATCTCTACGAGCAGTACTTC. Its protein product is CASSLQTGDLYEQYF.

V usage is TRBV6-6 and J usage is TRBJ1-5; TRBD1 agrees at 7 bases. The length of the CDR3 is 15 residues. Germline lookup yields CDR1 MNHNY and CDR2 SVGAGI (reference sequence). The junction had 9 bases not matched to a gene; V was cut back by 6 bases and J by 4 bases. CDR3 nucleotide sequence: TGTGCCAGCAGCTCCGCGACAGGGCCGAATCAGCCCCAGCATTTT. It specifies CASSSATGPNQPQHF.

The chain combines TRBV3-1 with TRBJ2-1; 12 bases agree with TRBD2. Unmatched junction bases numbered 6, after V lost 2 bases and J lost 4 bases. The germline CDR1 and CDR2 sequences are LGHDT and YNNKEL (reference sequence). The CDR3 extends over 17 amino acids. For the CDR3, the DNA is TGTGCCAGCAGCCAAAGACTAGCGGGGGACTTTTACAATGAGCAGTTCTTC. As protein: CASSQRLAGDFYNEQFF.

The chain recombines TRBV20-1 with TRBJ1-2, with unresolved D. V lost 6 bases and J lost 2, with 13 bases in between. The CDR3 is made up of 13 amino acids. Looked up from germline, CDR1 is DFQATT and CDR2 is SNEGSKA (reference sequence). CDR3 amino acids: CSAPPKANYGYTF. CDR3 in DNA: TGCAGTGCACCGCCTAAAGCGAACTATGGCTACACCTTC.

This chain connects TRBV25-1 to TRBJ1-6, with D perhaps TRBD1 (5 bases). This CDR3 contains 15 residues. With 2 bases removed from V and 1 base from J, the gap between germline ends came to 6 bases. Germline-derived CDR1 and CDR2 are MGHDK and SYGVNS. The CDR3 here is CASSEGGSYNSPLHF. The CDR3 DNA follows: TGTGCCAGCAGTGAAGGGGGTTCCTATAATTCACCCCTCCACTTT.

The chain joins TRBV5-1 to TRBJ2-1, with D maybe TRBD1 (5 bases). Deletions cut 7 bases from V and 4 bases from J, with 15 bases between. The CDR3 totals 14 residues. The germline gives CDR1 SGHRS, CDR2 YFSETQ. DNA for the CDR3: TGCGCCAGCGCCGTGCAGGGATCTTACAATGAGCAGTTCTTC. Protein product: CASAVQGSYNEQFF.

This clonotype was counted only a few times. This chain joins TRBV19 and TRBJ2-6; D not certain. Trimming stripped 7 bases from V and 4 bases from J, with 11 bases between. Germline CDR1 reads LNHDA; CDR2 reads SQIVND (reference sequence). This CDR3 spans 14 amino acids. The CDR3 loop reads CASTKERGANVLTF. The CDR3 DNA reads TGTGCCAGTACGAAAGAGAGAGGGGCCAACGTCCTGACTTTC.

The chain combines TRBV20-1 with TRBJ2-1; 7 nucleotides align to TRBD1. Germline CDR1 is DFQATT and CDR2 is SNEGSKA (reference sequence). This CDR3 has 17 amino acids. The V and J ends lost 2 bases and 3 bases, in that order; junction bases with no gene match: 13. The CDR3 sequence is CSARRGLQGPLYNEQFF. The CDR3 DNA reads as TGCAGTGCTAGACGAGGATTACAGGGGCCCCTCTACAATGAGCAGTTCTTC.

In its sample, this clonotype was seen a few times. This rearrangement joins TRBV7-2 to TRBJ1-2, with D perhaps matching TRBD1 (6 bases). CDR3 length: 15 amino acids. V lost 5 bases, J lost 0 bases, and 13 bases lay in between. Germline V gene data show CDR1 as SGHTA and CDR2 as FQGNSA. The DNA for the CDR3 is TGTGCCAGCAGCGGCCGGGACACCGCTAACTATGGCTACACCTTC. Translating it yields CASSGRDTANYGYTF.

The J gene is TRBJ2-1, the V gene TRBV28; D gene unclear. Looked up from germline, CDR1 is MDHEN and CDR2 is SYDVKM. V gave up 6 bases and J gave up 10 bases, with 10 bases separating them. This CDR3 region has 11 residues. Here the CDR3 DNA reads TGTGCCAGCAGGGCATACTACGAGCAGTTCTTC. Translating it yields CASRAYYEQFF. Full variable domain (remainder filled in from reference TRBV28 and TRBJ2-1): DVKVTQSSRYLVKRTGEKVFLECVQDMDHENMFWYRQDPGLGLRLIYFSYDVKMKEKGDIPEGYSVSREKKERFSLILESASTNQTSMYLCASRAYYEQFFGPGTRLTVL.

This clonotype occurred a few times. The CDR3 region has the DNA TGTGCCAGCAGCAAAGCGGGGGGAGATACGCAGTATTTT. As protein: CASSKAGGDTQYF. J is TRBJ2-3 and V is TRBV7-2; the match to TRBD2 covers 9 bases. J gave up 5 bases and V 5 bases, and 2 bases lay outside the gene matches. Germline-derived CDR1 and CDR2 are SGHTA and FQGNSA. This CDR3 has 13 residues.

This clonotype was seen a few times. V and J are TRBV29-1 and TRBJ2-7; D gene uncertain. Looked up from germline, CDR1 is SQVTM and CDR2 is ANQGSEA. Trimming removed 0 bases from V and 3 bases from J, with 9 bases in between. The CDR3 consists of 13 residues. The CDR3 sequence is CSVEDRVGYEQYF. The CDR3 DNA reads TGCAGCGTTGAAGATCGGGTAGGCTACGAGCAGTACTTC.

Remarks on this clonotype: Possible read error: a much larger clone is one base away. The chain uses TRBV27 and TRBJ2-5; 7 bases are a match to TRBD1. The germline gives CDR1 MNHEY, CDR2 SMNVEV (reference sequence). The CDR3 totals 14 residues. The CDR3 reads CASSSWTGQESQYF. CDR3 DNA sequence: TGTGCCAGCAGTTCCTGGACAGGACAAGAGTCCCAGTACTTC.

This sequence joins TRBV9 and TRBJ2-5, with TRBD1 as a possible D gene (6 bases). The CDR3 is made up of 14 amino acids. The V and J ends lost 3 bases and 8 bases respectively, with 17 bases between them. CDR1 and CDR2 from the germline V gene are SGDLS and YYNGEE. CDR3 nucleotide sequence: TGTGCCAGCAGCGCCGCAGGGGTCGGTGGTACCCAGTACTTC. It specifies CASSAAGVGGTQYF.

The V and J genes are TRBV12-3 or TRBV12-4 and TRBJ2-1, with D perhaps TRBD2 (5 bases). Trimming shortened V by 5 bases and J by 6 bases, and 11 bases separated the two germline ends. The CDR3 length is 13 residues. As DNA, the CDR3 is TGTGCCAGCAGTCCAGGACTTATCAATGAGCAGTTCTTC. Translating it yields CASSPGLINEQFF.